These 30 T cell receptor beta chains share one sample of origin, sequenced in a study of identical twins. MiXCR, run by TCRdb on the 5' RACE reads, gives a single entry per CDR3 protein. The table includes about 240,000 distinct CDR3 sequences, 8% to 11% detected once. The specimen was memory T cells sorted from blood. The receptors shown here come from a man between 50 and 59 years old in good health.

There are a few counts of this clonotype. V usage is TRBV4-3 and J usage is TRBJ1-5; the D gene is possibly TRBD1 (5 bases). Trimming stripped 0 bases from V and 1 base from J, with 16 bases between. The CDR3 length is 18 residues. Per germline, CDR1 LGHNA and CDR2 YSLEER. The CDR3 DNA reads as TGCGCCAGCAGCCAAGATGTTACGCCAAGGGGCAGCAATCAGCCCCAGCATTTT. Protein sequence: CASSQDVTPRGSNQPQHF.

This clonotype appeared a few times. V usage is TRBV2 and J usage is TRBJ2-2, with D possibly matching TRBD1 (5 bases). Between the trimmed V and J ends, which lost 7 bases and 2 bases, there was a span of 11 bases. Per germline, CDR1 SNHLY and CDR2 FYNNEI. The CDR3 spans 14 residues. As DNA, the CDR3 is TGTGCCAGCAAGGCAGGGTTAAACACCGGGGAGCTGTTTTTT. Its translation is CASKAGLNTGELFF.

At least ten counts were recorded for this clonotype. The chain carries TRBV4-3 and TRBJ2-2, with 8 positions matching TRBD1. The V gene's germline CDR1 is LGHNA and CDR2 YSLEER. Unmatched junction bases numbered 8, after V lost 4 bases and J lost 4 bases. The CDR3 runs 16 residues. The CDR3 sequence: CASSRDRTGTTGELFF. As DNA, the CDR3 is TGCGCCAGCAGCCGCGACCGGACAGGGACCACCGGGGAGCTGTTTTTT.

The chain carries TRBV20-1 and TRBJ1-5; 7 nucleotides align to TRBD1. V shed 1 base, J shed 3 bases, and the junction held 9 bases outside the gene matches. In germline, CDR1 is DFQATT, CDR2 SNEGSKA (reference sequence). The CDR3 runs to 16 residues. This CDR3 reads CSARASWTGLNQPQHF. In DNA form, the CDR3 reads TGCAGTGCTAGAGCGTCCTGGACAGGACTCAATCAGCCCCAGCATTTT.

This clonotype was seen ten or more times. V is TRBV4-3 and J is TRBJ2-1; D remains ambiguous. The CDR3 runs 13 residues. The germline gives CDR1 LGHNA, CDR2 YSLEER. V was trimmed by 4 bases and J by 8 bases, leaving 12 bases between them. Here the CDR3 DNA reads TGCGCCAGCAGCCCGAGGCCCCACGATGAGCAGTTCTTC. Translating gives CASSPRPHDEQFF.

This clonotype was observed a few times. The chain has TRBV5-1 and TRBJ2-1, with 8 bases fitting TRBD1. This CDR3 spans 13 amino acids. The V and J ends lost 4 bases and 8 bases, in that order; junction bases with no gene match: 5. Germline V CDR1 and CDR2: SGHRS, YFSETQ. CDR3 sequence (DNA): TGCGCCAGCAGCCGACAGGGGTTTGATGAGCAGTTCTTC. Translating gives CASSRQGFDEQFF.

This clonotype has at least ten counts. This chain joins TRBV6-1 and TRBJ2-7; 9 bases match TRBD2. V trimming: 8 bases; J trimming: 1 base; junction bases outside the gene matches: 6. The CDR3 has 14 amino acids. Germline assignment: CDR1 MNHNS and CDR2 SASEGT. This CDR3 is CASPASGTSYEQYF. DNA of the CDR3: TGTGCCAGCCCCGCTAGCGGGACTTCCTACGAGCAGTACTTC.

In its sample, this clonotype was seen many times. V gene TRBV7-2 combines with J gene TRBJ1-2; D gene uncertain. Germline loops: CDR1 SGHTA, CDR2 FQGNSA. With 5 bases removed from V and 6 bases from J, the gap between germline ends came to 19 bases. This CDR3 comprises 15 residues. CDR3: CASSPSPGLIDGYTF. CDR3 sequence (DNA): TGTGCCAGCAGCCCCTCCCCGGGCCTAATTGATGGCTACACCTTC.

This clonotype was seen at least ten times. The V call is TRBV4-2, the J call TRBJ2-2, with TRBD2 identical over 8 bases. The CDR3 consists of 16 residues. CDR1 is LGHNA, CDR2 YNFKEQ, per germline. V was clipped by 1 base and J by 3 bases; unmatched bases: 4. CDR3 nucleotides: TGTGCCAGCAGCCAAGTGAGCGGGAGACACACCGGGGAGCTGTTTTTT. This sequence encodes CASSQVSGRHTGELFF.

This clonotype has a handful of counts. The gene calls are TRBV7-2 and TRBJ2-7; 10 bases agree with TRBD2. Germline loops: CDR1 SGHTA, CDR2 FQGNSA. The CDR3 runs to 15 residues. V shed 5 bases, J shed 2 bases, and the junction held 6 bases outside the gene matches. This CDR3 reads CASSPIAGGTYEQYF. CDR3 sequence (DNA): TGTGCCAGCAGCCCCATAGCGGGAGGAACCTACGAGCAGTACTTC.

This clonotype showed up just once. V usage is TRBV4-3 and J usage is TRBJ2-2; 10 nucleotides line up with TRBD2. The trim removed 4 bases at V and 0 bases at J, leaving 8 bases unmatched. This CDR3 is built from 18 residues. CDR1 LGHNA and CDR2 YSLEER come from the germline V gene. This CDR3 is CASSRRTSGITNTGELFF. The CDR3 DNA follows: TGCGCCAGCAGCCGGAGGACTAGCGGAATAACGAACACCGGGGAGCTGTTTTTT.

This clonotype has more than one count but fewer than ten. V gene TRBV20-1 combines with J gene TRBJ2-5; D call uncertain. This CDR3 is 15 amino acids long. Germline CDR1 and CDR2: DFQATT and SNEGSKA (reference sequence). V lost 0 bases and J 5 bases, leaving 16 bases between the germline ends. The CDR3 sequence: CSARDSIYGPETQYF. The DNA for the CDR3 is TGCAGTGCTAGAGATTCGATTTACGGACCTGAGACCCAGTACTTC.

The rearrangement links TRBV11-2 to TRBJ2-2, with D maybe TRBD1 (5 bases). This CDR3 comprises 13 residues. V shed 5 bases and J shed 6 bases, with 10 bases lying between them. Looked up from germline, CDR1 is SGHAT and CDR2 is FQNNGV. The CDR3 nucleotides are TGTGCCAGCAGCCCGCTACAGGCCGGGGAGCTGTTTTTT. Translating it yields CASSPLQAGELFF.

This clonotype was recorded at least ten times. CDR3 DNA sequence: TGCAGTGTTAAACAGGGTAATCAGCCCCAGCATTTT. Encoded protein: CSVKQGNQPQHF. This chain joins TRBV20-1 and TRBJ1-5; D perhaps matches TRBD1 (6 bases). The CDR3 is 12 residues long. The germline CDR1 and CDR2 sequences are DFQATT and SNEGSKA (reference sequence). The V gene lost 7 bases and the J gene lost 4 bases, with 11 bases spanning the gap.

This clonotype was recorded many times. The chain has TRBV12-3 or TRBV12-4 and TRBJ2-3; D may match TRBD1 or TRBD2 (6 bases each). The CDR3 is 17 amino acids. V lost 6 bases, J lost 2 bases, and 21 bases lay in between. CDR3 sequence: CASSHRAIAGFTDTQYF. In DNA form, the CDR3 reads TGTGCCAGCAGCCACAGGGCTATCGCGGGATTCACAGATACGCAGTATTTT.

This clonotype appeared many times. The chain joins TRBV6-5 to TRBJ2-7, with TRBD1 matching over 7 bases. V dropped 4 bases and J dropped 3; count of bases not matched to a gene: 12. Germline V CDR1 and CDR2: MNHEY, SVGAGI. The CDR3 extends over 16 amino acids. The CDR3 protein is CASSLNRDSVFYEQYF. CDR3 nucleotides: TGTGCCAGCAGTTTAAACCGGGACAGCGTCTTCTACGAGCAGTACTTC.

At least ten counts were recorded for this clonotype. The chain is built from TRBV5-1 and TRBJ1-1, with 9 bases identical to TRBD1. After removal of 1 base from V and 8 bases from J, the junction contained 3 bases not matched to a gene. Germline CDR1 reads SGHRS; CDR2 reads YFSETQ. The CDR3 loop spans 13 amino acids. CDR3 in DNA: TGCGCCAGCAGCTTGAACAGGGGGCTAGAAGCTTTCTTT. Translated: CASSLNRGLEAFF.

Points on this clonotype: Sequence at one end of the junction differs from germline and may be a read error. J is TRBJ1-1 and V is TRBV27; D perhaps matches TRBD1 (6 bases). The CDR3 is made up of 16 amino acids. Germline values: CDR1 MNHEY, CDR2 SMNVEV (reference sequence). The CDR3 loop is CAGSSWRDRMNTEAFF. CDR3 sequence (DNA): TGTGCCGGCAGTTCATGGCGCGACAGGATGAACACTGAAGCTTTCTTT.

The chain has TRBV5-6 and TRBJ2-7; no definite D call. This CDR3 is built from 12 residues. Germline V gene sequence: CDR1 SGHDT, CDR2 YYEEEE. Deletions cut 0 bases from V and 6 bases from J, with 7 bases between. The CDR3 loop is CASSLAGREQYF. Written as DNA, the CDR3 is TGTGCCAGCAGCTTGGCTGGTCGCGAGCAGTACTTC.

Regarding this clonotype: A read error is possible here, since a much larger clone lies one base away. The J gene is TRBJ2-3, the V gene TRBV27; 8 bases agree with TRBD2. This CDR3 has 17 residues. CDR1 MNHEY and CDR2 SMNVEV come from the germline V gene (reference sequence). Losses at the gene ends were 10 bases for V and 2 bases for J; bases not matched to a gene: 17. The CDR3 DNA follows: TGTGCCACCAGACCTACTCCGGGGCGGGGGGTCACAGATACGCAGTATTTT. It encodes CATRPTPGRGVTDTQYF.

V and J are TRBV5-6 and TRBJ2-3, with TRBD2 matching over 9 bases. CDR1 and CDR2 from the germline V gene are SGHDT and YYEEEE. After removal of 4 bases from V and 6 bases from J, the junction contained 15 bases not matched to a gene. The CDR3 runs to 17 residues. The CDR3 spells CASSRGLRGGPVDTQYF. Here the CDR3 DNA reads TGTGCCAGCAGCCGGGGTTTGCGGGGGGGCCCAGTTGATACGCAGTATTTT. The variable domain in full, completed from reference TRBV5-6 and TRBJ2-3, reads DAGVTQSPTHLIKTRGQQVTLRCSPKSGHDTVSWYQQALGQGPQFIFQYYEEEERQRGNFPDRFSGHQFPNYSSELNVNALLLGDSALYLCASSRGLRGGPVDTQYFGPGTRLTVL.

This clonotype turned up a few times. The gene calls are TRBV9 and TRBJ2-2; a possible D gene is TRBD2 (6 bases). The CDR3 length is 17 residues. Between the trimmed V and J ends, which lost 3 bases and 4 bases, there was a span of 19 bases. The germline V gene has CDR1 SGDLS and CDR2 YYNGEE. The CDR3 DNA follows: TGTGCCAGCAGCGCCCGGGAGTCAGGTGGGAGCACCGGGGAGCTGTTTTTT. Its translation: CASSARESGGSTGELFF.

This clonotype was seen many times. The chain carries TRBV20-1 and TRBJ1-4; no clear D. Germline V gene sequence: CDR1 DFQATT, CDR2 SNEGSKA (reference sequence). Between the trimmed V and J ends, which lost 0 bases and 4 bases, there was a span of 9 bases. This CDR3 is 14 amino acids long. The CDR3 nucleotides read TGCAGTGCTAGAGAATCGGGGAATAATGAAAAACTGTTTTTT. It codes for CSARESGNNEKLFF.

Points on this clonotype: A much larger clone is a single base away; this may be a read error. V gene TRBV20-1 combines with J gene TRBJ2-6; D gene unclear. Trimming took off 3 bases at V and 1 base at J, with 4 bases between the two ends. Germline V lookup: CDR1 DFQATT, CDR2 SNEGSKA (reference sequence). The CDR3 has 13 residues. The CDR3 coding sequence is TGCAGTGCTAGGTTGTCTGGGGCCAACGTCCTGACTTTC. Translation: CSARLSGANVLTF.

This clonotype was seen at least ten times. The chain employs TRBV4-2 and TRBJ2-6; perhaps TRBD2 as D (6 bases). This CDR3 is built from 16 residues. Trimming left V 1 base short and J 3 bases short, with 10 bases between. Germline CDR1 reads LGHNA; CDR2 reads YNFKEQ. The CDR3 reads CASSQGGGSGANVLTF. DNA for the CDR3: TGTGCCAGCAGCCAAGGGGGAGGCAGTGGGGCCAACGTCCTGACTTTC.

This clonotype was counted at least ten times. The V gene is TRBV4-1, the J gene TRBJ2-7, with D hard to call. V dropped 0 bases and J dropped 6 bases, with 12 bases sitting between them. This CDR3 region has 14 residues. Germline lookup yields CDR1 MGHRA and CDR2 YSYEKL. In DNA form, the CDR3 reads TGCGCCAGCAGCCAAGACGTAACCTTTGGCGAGCAGTACTTC. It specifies CASSQDVTFGEQYF.

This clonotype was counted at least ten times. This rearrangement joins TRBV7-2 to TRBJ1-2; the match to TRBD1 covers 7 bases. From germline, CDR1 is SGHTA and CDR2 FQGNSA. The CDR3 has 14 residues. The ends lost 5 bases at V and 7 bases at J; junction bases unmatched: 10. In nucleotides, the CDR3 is TGTGCCAGCAGCCGACCGGGACAGAGCTTTGGCTACACCTTC. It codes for CASSRPGQSFGYTF.

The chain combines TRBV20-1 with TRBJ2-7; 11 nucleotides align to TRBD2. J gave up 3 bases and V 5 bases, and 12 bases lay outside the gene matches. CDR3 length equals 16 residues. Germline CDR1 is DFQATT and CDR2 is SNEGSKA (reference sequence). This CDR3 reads CSAARGSLAGGYEQYF. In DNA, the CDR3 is TGCAGTGCTGCCCGGGGGTCTCTAGCGGGGGGCTACGAGCAGTACTTC.

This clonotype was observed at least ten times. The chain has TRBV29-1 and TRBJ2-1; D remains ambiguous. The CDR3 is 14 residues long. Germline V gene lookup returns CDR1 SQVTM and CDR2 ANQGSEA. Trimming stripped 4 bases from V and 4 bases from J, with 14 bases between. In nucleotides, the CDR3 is TGCAGCGTTGTTCCGGCGGCAGGATACAATGAGCAGTTCTTC. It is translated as CSVVPAAGYNEQFF.

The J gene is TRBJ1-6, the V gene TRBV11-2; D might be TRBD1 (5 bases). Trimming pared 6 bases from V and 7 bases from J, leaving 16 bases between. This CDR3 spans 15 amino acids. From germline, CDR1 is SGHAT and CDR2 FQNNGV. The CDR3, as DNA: TGTGCCAGCAGTCCAAGGCAGGGTCGAAATTCACCCCTCCACTTT. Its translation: CASSPRQGRNSPLHF.